The next 23 T cell receptor beta chains were all read from a single sample in a study of T-cell memory formation after mild COVID-19. TCRdb processed the 5' RACE reads anew with MiXCR; each CDR3 protein has one entry. Among 140,000 to 150,000 distinct CDR3 sequences listed, 15% to 20% were seen once. The sample was PBMCs or a T cell subset sorted from them (not recorded which). The receptors here all came from an adult woman who had mild COVID-19 (a few samples of this study predate the infection). Cell type and time point are not known.

In its sample, this clonotype was seen a few times. The rearrangement links TRBV20-1 to TRBJ2-3; D uncertain. The CDR3 has 12 amino acids. CDR1 is DFQATT and CDR2 is SNEGSKA in the germline V gene (reference sequence). With 3 bases removed from V and 2 bases from J, the gap between germline ends came to 6 bases. In DNA, the CDR3 is TGCAGTGCTAGTCGGAACACAGATACGCAGTATTTT. This gives the protein CSASRNTDTQYF.

The chain recombines TRBV7-9 with TRBJ2-7; possibly TRBD1 or TRBD2 for D (5 bases each). From germline, CDR1 is SEHNR and CDR2 FQNEAQ (reference sequence). With 5 bases removed from V and 3 bases from J, the gap between germline ends came to 17 bases. The CDR3 runs 15 residues. The CDR3 nucleotides read TGTGCCAGCAGCCACGGGACGGAGGACATCTACGAGCAGTACTTC. Protein sequence: CASSHGTEDIYEQYF.

The J gene is TRBJ2-7, the V gene TRBV6-2 or TRBV6-3, with TRBD2 matching 8 bases. Germline V gene lookup returns CDR1 MNHEY and CDR2 SVGEGT. CDR3 size: 19 residues. With 6 bases clipped from V and 0 bases from J, the junction kept 19 bases outside the gene matches. The CDR3 sequence is CASRTYSGALTYSSYEQYF. DNA of the CDR3: TGTGCCAGCAGAACCTATAGCGGGGCCCTGACCTATAGCTCCTACGAGCAGTACTTC.

The V call is TRBV3-1, the J call TRBJ1-4; TRBD1 matches at 8 bases. The V segment lost 4 bases and the J segment 5 bases; nucleotides outside the gene matches: 6. CDR3 length: 15 residues. The germline CDR1 and CDR2 sequences are LGHDT and YNNKEL (reference sequence). The CDR3: CASSPGDRRNEKLFF. CDR3 sequence (DNA): TGTGCCAGCAGCCCTGGGGACAGGAGGAATGAAAAACTGTTTTTT. Filled out from reference TRBV3-1 and TRBJ1-4, the complete variable domain reads DTAVSQTPKYLVTQMGNDKSIKCEQNLGHDTMYWYKQDSKKFLKIMFSYNNKELIINETVPNRFSPKSPDKAHLNLHINSLELGDSAVYFCASSPGDRRNEKLFFGSGTQLSVL.

This clonotype was counted a few times. This chain joins TRBV12-3 or TRBV12-4 and TRBJ2-1, with TRBD2 matching over 9 bases. This CDR3 has 17 amino acids. J lost 2 bases, V lost 0 bases, and 5 bases had no gene match. The CDR3 protein is CASSLALGGGAYNEQFF. The CDR3 DNA reads TGTGCCAGCAGTTTAGCGCTTGGCGGGGGGGCCTACAATGAGCAGTTCTTC.

This clonotype was counted between two and nine times. This sequence joins TRBV30 and TRBJ1-2; D is perhaps TRBD1 (5 bases). Trimming pared 3 bases from V and 4 bases from J, leaving 15 bases between. There are 14 residues in the CDR3. CDR1 is GTSNPN, CDR2 SVGIG, per germline (reference sequence). The CDR3 nucleotides are TGTGCCTGGAGGCCGAAGACAGTGCTCTATGGCTACACCTTC. This encodes CAWRPKTVLYGYTF.

This chain joins TRBV5-4 and TRBJ1-2; D is uncertain. This CDR3 has 13 amino acids. V shed 1 base and J shed 2 bases, with 6 bases lying between them. The germline V gene has CDR1 SGHNT and CDR2 YYREEE (reference sequence). This CDR3 reads CASSLKSNYGYTF. CDR3 sequence (DNA): TGTGCCAGCAGCTTGAAGTCCAACTATGGCTACACCTTC.

This clonotype was detected a few times. The chain uses TRBV12-3 or TRBV12-4 and TRBJ1-2; the D is unclear. This CDR3 spans 12 amino acids. Trimming removed 1 base from V and 10 bases from J, with 10 bases in between. This CDR3 is CASSLGQSSYTF. CDR3 nucleotides: TGTGCCAGCAGTTTAGGGCAGTCCTCCTACACCTTC.

The chain is built from TRBV7-8 and TRBJ1-1, with TRBD1 identical over 7 bases. J gave up 10 bases and V 5 bases, and 16 bases lay outside the gene matches. CDR3 length equals 15 residues. Germline lookup yields CDR1 SGHVS and CDR2 FQNEAQ. CDR3 sequence: CASSTGQAPGSLAFF. The CDR3 DNA is TGTGCCAGCAGCACAGGACAGGCGCCTGGTTCTTTAGCTTTCTTT.

This clonotype showed up just a few times. The V gene is TRBV24-1, the J gene TRBJ2-3; 9 nucleotides match TRBD1. Germline V CDR1 and CDR2: KGHDR, SFDVKD. This CDR3 comprises 17 residues. V was clipped by 5 bases and J by 5 bases; unmatched bases: 13. The CDR3: CATSGGQGTLGGDTQYF. DNA for the CDR3: TGTGCCACCAGTGGCGGACAGGGGACGCTCGGAGGAGATACGCAGTATTTT.

This clonotype showed up just a few times. The chain employs TRBV30 and TRBJ1-5, with D possibly matching TRBD1 (6 bases). V dropped 2 bases and J dropped 2 bases, with 13 bases sitting between them. CDR1 is GTSNPN, CDR2 SVGIG, per germline (reference sequence). CDR3 length: 15 residues. The CDR3 reads CAWSLGAYGNQPQHF. CDR3 nucleotide sequence: TGTGCCTGGAGTTTGGGGGCTTACGGCAATCAGCCCCAGCATTTT.

The J gene is TRBJ2-7, the V gene TRBV10-3, with 8 nucleotides matching TRBD2. The CDR3 is 16 residues long. The V segment lost 5 bases and the J segment 7 bases; nucleotides outside the gene matches: 16. Germline lookup yields CDR1 ENHRY and CDR2 SYGVKD. CDR3 sequence (DNA): TGTGCCATCAGTCCAAAGGCAAGCGGGGGCACGGGGGAGCAGTACTTC. Translated, it gives CAISPKASGGTGEQYF.

V gene TRBV12-3 or TRBV12-4 combines with J gene TRBJ2-3; perhaps TRBD1 as D (5 bases). The V end lost 5 bases, the J end lost 2 bases, and 17 bases lay between the germline ends. This CDR3 region has 16 residues. The CDR3: CASSVGAGSNTDTQYF. As DNA, the CDR3 is TGTGCCAGCAGTGTAGGGGCCGGCTCAAACACAGATACGCAGTATTTT.

The gene calls are TRBV7-9 and TRBJ2-1; D is possibly TRBD2 (5 bases). The germline V gene has CDR1 SEHNR and CDR2 FQNEAQ (reference sequence). The CDR3 is 15 residues long. The V gene lost 7 bases and the J gene lost 5 bases, with 18 bases spanning the gap. CDR3 nucleotides: TGTGCCAGCACCGGTGGGAGCGGTTTTAACAATGAGCAGTTCTTC. It yields the protein CASTGGSGFNNEQFF.

The genes are TRBV7-9 and TRBJ2-7; 7 nucleotides match TRBD1. Germline lookup yields CDR1 SEHNR and CDR2 FQNEAQ (reference sequence). Trimming removed 6 bases from V and 5 bases from J; junction bases left unmatched: 10. The CDR3 has 14 residues. CDR3 sequence reads: CASSSNDRVHEQYF. The CDR3 bases are TGTGCCAGCAGTTCAAATGACAGGGTGCACGAGCAGTACTTC.

This clonotype was detected only a few times. The CDR3 region is CASGDSSGYTF. The CDR3 bases are TGTGCCAGCGGAGACAGTTCTGGCTACACCTTC. V and J are TRBV6-5 and TRBJ1-2; D may be TRBD1 (5 bases). Germline CDR1 and CDR2: MNHEY and SVGAGI. The V and J ends lost 8 bases and 7 bases respectively, with 11 bases between them. This CDR3 has 11 amino acids.

This clonotype was picked up one time. The gene calls are TRBV2 and TRBJ2-1; D remains ambiguous. CDR3 length: 15 amino acids. Per germline, CDR1 SNHLY and CDR2 FYNNEI. V lost 2 bases and J lost 0, with 8 bases in between. Here the CDR3 DNA reads TGTGCCAGCAGTGAAAGGGCGGTCTCCTACAATGAGCAGTTCTTC. Its translation is CASSERAVSYNEQFF. The full variable domain, in which reference TRBV2 and TRBJ2-1 provide the parts outside the CDR3, is EPEVTQTPSHQVTQMGQEVILRCVPISNHLYFYWYRQILGQKVEFLVSFYNNEISEKSEIFDDQFSVERPDGSNFTLKIRSTKLEDSAMYFCASSERAVSYNEQFFGPGTRLTVL.

V gene TRBV4-2 combines with J gene TRBJ1-2; 7 bases align to TRBD1. CDR1 LGHNA and CDR2 YNFKEQ come from the germline V gene. J gave up 5 bases and V 1 base, and 7 bases lay outside the gene matches. The CDR3 covers 15 residues. This CDR3 reads CASSQVGQENYGYTF. DNA for the CDR3: TGTGCCAGCAGCCAAGTAGGACAGGAGAATTATGGCTACACCTTC.

The chain employs TRBV7-3 and TRBJ2-1; 8 nucleotides match TRBD1. Germline CDR1 reads SGHTA; CDR2 reads FQGTGA. This CDR3 has 15 residues. The ends lost 5 bases at V and 7 bases at J; junction bases unmatched: 10. CDR3 in DNA: TGTGCCAGCAGCCCAGGACAGGGATTCCTGAATGAGCAGTTCTTC. It is translated as CASSPGQGFLNEQFF.

The table lists this clonotype with a few counts. CDR3 nucleotide sequence: TGTGCCAGCTCTCGGGTACCAGTCGGACTCTTTTCGTACGAGCAGTACTTC. Translating gives CASSRVPVGLFSYEQYF. The V call is TRBV14, the J call TRBJ2-7; D may be TRBD2 (5 bases). Germline values: CDR1 SGHDN, CDR2 FVKESK. This CDR3 has 17 residues. Deletions cut 8 bases from V and 4 bases from J, with 27 bases between.

The chain's CDR3 is CSVEEGGKAEKLFF. The CDR3 nucleotides are TGCAGCGTTGAAGAGGGGGGTAAAGCTGAAAAACTGTTTTTT. This chain uses TRBV29-1 with TRBJ1-4; D perhaps matches TRBD1 (5 bases). Trimming took off 0 bases at V and 7 bases at J, with 12 bases between the two ends. Germline V lookup: CDR1 SQVTM, CDR2 ANQGSEA. This CDR3 has 14 amino acids.

This clonotype was counted only a few times. The CDR3 nucleotides read TGTGCCAGCAGCTTACTCCAGGGGCGGACCCAAGAGACCCAGTACTTC. Amino acids: CASSLLQGRTQETQYF. This rearrangement joins TRBV5-5 to TRBJ2-5; the D gene is possibly TRBD1 (6 bases). CDR1 and CDR2 (germline): SGHKS, YYEKEE (reference sequence). V was clipped by 2 bases and J by 1 base, with 15 bases between them. The CDR3 length is 16 residues.

The V gene is TRBV6-5, the J gene TRBJ1-1, with D perhaps matching TRBD1 (5 bases). The CDR3 has 11 amino acids. Germline assignment: CDR1 MNHEY and CDR2 SVGAGI. V shed 8 bases and J shed 9 bases, with 13 bases lying between them. The CDR3 DNA is TGTGCCAGCGGGACCGCGGCCAAAGCTTTCTTT. Its translation: CASGTAAKAFF.